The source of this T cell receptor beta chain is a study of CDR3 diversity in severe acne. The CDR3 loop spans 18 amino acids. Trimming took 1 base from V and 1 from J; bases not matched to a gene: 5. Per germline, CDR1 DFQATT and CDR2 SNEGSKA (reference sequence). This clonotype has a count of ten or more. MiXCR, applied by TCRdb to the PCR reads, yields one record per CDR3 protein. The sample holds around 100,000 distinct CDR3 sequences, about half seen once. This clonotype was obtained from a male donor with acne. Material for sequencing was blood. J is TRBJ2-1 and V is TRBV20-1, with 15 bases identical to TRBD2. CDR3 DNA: TGCAGTGCTAGAGGGACTAGCGGGAGGGTGGGGTCCTACAATGAGCAGTTCTTC. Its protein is CSARGTSGRVGSYNEQFF.